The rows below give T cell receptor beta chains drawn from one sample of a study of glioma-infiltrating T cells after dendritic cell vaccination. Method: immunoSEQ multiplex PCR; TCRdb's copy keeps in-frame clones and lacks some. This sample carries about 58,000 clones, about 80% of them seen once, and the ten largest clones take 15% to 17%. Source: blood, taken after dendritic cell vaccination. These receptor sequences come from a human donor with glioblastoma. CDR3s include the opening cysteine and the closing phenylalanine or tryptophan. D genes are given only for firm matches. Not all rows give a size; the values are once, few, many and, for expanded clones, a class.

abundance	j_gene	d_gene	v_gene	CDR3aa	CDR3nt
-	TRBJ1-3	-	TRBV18	CASSNQGPSPSGNTIYF	TGTGCCAGCTCAAACCAGGGGCCCTCCCCCTCTGGAAACACCATATATTTT
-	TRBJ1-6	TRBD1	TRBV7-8	CASSSAGTGAGSPLHF	TGTGCCAGCAGCTCTGCCGGGACAGGGGCGGGTTCACCCCTCCACTTT
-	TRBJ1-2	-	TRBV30	CAWSVLSDSGYTF	TGTGCCTGGAGTGTTTTATCTGACTCTGGCTACACCTTC
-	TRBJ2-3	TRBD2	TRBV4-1	CASSQSGATDTQYF	TGCGCCAGCAGCCAAAGCGGGGCCACAGATACGCAGTATTTT
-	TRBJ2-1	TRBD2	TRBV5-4	CASSPGLDRINEQFF	TGTGCCAGCAGCCCAGGACTAGACCGTATCAATGAGCAGTTCTTC
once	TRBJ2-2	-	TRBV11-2	CASSSHSPGVAGELFF	TGTGCCAGCAGCTCCCACTCGCCGGGGGTCGCCGGGGAGCTGTTTTTT
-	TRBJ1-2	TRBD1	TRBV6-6	CASSFDRGLYGYTF	TGTGCCAGCAGTTTCGACAGGGGGCTTTATGGCTACACCTTC
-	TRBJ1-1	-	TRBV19	CASSNRDPEAFF	TGTGCCAGTAGTAACAGGGACCCTGAAGCTTTCTTT
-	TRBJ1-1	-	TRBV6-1	CASSASGQNTEAFF	TGTGCCAGCAGTGCCTCGGGACAGAACACTGAAGCTTTCTTT
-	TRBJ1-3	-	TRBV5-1	CASSLRGAGNTIYF	TGCGCCAGCAGCTTGCGGGGGGCTGGAAACACCATATATTTT
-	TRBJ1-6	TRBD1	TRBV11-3	CATLGTGALHF	TGTGCCACCCTTGGGACAGGGGCCCTCCACTTT
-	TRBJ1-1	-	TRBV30	CAWSHDFEAFF	TGTGCCTGGAGTCATGACTTTGAAGCTTTCTTT
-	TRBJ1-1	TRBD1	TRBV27	CASSSGTGGFTEAFF	TGTGCCAGCAGTTCCGGGACAGGGGGCTTCACTGAAGCTTTCTTT
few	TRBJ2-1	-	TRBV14	CASSQDRTATGNEQFF	TGTGCCAGCAGCCAAGACCGGACAGCCACGGGGAATGAGCAGTTCTTC
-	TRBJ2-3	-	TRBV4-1	CASSQDTREATDTQYF	TGCGCCAGCAGCCAAGATACCAGGGAAGCAACAGATACGCAGTATTTT
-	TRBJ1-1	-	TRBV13	CASSRRDSEAFF	TGTGCCAGCAGCCGTCGCGATTCTGAAGCTTTCTTT
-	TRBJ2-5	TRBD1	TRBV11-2	CASTEGTGVRETQYF	TGTGCCAGCACCGAAGGGACAGGGGTTCGAGAGACCCAGTACTTC
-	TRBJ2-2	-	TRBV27	CASSFQTYTGELFF	TGTGCCAGCAGTTTCCAGACATACACCGGGGAGCTGTTTTTT
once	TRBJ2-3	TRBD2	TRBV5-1	CASSLGTSGSTDTQYF	TGCGCCAGCAGCTTGGGGACTAGCGGGAGCACAGATACGCAGTATTTT
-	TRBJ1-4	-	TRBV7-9	CASSPKKIGSNEKLFF	TGTGCCAGCAGCCCAAAGAAGATCGGGTCAAATGAAAAACTGTTTTTT
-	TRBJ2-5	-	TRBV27	CASSFSGEQYF	TGTGCCAGCAGTTTCTCCGGAGAGCAGTACTTC
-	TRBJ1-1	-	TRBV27	CASSLGGLGTEAFF	TGTGCCAGCAGTTTGGGGGGTTTAGGCACTGAAGCTTTCTTT
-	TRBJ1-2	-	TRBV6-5	CASSYSRTDSGYTF	TGTGCCAGCAGTTACTCGAGGACAGACTCTGGCTACACCTTC
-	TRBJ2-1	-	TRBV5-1	CASSPHGGPRGVNEQFF	TGCGCCAGCAGCCCACACGGGGGTCCGCGAGGCGTGAATGAGCAGTTCTTC
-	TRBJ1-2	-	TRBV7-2	CASSRQQGTRGYTF	TGTGCCAGCAGCCGCCAACAGGGAACGCGGGGCTACACCTTC
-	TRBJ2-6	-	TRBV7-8	CASSYRVAGANVLTF	TGTGCCAGCAGCTACAGGGTGGCTGGGGCCAACGTCCTGACTTTC
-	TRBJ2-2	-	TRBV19	CASSRSTGPGELFF	TGTGCCAGTAGTAGAAGCACAGGGCCCGGGGAGCTGTTTTTT
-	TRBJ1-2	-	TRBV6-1	CASSEALGDNYGYTF	TGTGCCAGCAGTGAAGCGTTAGGGGATAACTATGGCTACACCTTC
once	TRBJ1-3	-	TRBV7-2	CASSLAGGDPGNTIYF	TGTGCCAGCAGCTTAGCGGGGGGGGATCCTGGAAACACCATATATTTT